The rows below give T cell receptor beta chains drawn from one sample of a study of blood T cell repertoires in COVID-19. Data came from immunoSEQ multiplex PCR; TCRdb stores just in-frame clones and leaves some out. The profile shows 250,000 to 350,000 clones, 80% to 90% of them singletons. The sample comprised PBMCs or T cells enriched from blood (not recorded which). The receptors come from a woman aged 30 to 39 who had recovered from COVID-19. Each CDR3 is given with its conserved first and last residue. A D gene is named only where the DNA matches it firmly.

CASSAGRRTGASTDTQYF	TRBD1	TRBV7-9	TRBJ2-3
CASSQVGGTEAFF	-	TRBV5-4	TRBJ1-1
CAGAGDTDTQYF	TRBD2	TRBV6-5	TRBJ2-3
CATRGGSNEKLFF	-	TRBV19	TRBJ1-4
CASSLAGGTGELFF	TRBD1	TRBV5-4	TRBJ2-2
CASSLDPGTSDTQYF	-	TRBV11-2	TRBJ2-3
CASSLSEGRNSPLHF	-	TRBV7-8	TRBJ1-6
CASSPTSTSGYEQYF	TRBD2	TRBV28	TRBJ2-7
CASRLPGQVGAKNIQYF	TRBD1	TRBV7-8	TRBJ2-4
CASSYSSGGWDEQFF	TRBD2	TRBV6-5	TRBJ2-1
CASSVAIGRGYEQYF	-	TRBV9	TRBJ2-7
CASSLEVGASGTDEQYF	TRBD2	TRBV7-9	TRBJ2-7
CASSATSGENYNEQFF	TRBD2	TRBV7-2	TRBJ2-1
CASREGAGNTIYF	-	TRBV2	TRBJ1-3
CAWSVESGRRSFYEQYF	-	TRBV30	TRBJ2-7
CASSRASEADTQYF	-	TRBV5-1	TRBJ2-3
CASSLSQEVSYEQYF	-	TRBV28	TRBJ2-7
CASSPTLLAGGPGYNEQFF	TRBD2	TRBV7-9	TRBJ2-1
CASSQVAGTGFTEAFF	TRBD1	TRBV14	TRBJ1-1
CATSGLARTDTQYF	TRBD2	TRBV15	TRBJ2-3
CATTPIDRANEQFF	TRBD1	TRBV4-1	TRBJ2-1
CASSKGHLNTGELFF	-	TRBV9	TRBJ2-2
CASSLEGLGQPQHF	-	TRBV5-6	TRBJ1-5
CASSESRLQTSGRGTGELFF	TRBD2	TRBV10-2	TRBJ2-2